Below are 6 T cell receptor beta chains sequenced from a single sample in a study of cytomegalovirus exposure and HLA in healthy donors. Researchers ran the PCR with 60 Vbeta and 13 Jbeta primers. Assay: immunoSEQ multiplex PCR; the TCRdb copy retains only in-frame clones and omits some. In the table there are a few hundred thousand clones, around 79% of which are singletons. Material: PBMCs. All receptors derive from a girl aged 2-9 years in good health and CMV-seronegative.

This chain joins TRBV7-2 and TRBJ1-1, with D unresolved. CDR3 size: 16 residues. Trimming shortened V by 0 bases and J by 0 bases, and 11 bases separated the two germline ends. Germline V lookup: CDR1 SGHTA, CDR2 FQGNSA. CDR3 loop: CASSLARVTMNTEAFF. The DNA for the CDR3 is TGTGCCAGCAGCTTAGCGAGGGTTACCATGAACACTGAAGCTTTCTTT.

CDR3 nucleotide sequence: TGTGCCAGCAGCTTGGCCCCGGACAGCTATCAGCCCCAGCATTTT. This sequence encodes CASSLAPDSYQPQHF. The V gene is TRBV5-5, the J gene TRBJ1-5; D is possibly TRBD1 (6 bases). The CDR3 totals 15 residues. Per the germline V gene, CDR1 is SGHKS and CDR2 is YYEKEE (reference sequence). Deletions cut 0 bases from V and 5 bases from J, with 12 bases between.

The V call is TRBV2, the J call TRBJ1-4; 10 positions match TRBD1. Per the germline V gene, CDR1 is SNHLY and CDR2 is FYNNEI. After removal of 6 bases from V and 2 bases from J, the junction contained 6 bases not matched to a gene. The CDR3 runs to 16 residues. The CDR3 loop reads CASSAGQGITNEKLFF. The CDR3 DNA reads as TGTGCCAGCAGCGCGGGACAGGGGATTACTAATGAAAAACTGTTTTTT.

This chain uses TRBV6-5 with TRBJ1-4, with D tentatively TRBD1 (5 bases). CDR3 size: 13 residues. V gave up 7 bases and J gave up 10 bases, with 16 bases separating them. Per the germline V gene, CDR1 is MNHEY and CDR2 is SVGAGI. In nucleotides, the CDR3 is TGTGCCAGCACATGGGAGGGGCTGGGAAAACTGTTTTTT. Translated, it gives CASTWEGLGKLFF.

This clone was seen only once. This rearrangement joins TRBV6-5 to TRBJ2-7, with 10 bases fitting TRBD2. V lost 6 bases to trimming and J lost 3 bases; unmatched junction nucleotides: 8. This CDR3 is 15 amino acids long. Germline-derived CDR1 and CDR2 are MNHEY and SVGAGI. The CDR3 loop reads CASRKPRLAGYEQYF. The CDR3, as DNA: TGTGCCAGCAGAAAGCCTAGACTAGCGGGCTACGAGCAGTACTTC.

The chain has TRBV4-1 and TRBJ2-5; D gene ambiguous. The DNA end favors TRBJ2-7, so the J call may be wrong. From germline, CDR1 is MGHRA and CDR2 YSYEKL. The CDR3 is 14 amino acids. The chain's CDR3 is CASSQVHTDYEQYF. CDR3 DNA: TGCGCCAGCAGCCAAGTACACACCGACTACGAGCAGTACTTC.